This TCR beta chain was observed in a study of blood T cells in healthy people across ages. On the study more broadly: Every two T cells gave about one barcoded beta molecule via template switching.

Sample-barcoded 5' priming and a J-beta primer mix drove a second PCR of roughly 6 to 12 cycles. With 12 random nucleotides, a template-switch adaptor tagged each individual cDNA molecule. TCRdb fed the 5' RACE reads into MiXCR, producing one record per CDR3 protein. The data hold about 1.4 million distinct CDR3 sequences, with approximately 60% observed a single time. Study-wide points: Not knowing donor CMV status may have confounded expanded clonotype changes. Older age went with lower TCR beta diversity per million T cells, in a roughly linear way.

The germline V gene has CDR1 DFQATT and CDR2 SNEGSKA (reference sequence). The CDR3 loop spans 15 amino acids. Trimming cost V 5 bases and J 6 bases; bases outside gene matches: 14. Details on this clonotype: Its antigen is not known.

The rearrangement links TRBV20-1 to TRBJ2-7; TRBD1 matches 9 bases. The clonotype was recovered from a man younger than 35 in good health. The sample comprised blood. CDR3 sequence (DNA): TGCAGTGCTCGAAGGCGGGACAGGGTAAGGGTCGAGCAGTACTTC. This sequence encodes CSARRRDRVRVEQYF.